Sequencing of this T cell receptor (beta chain) was carried out in a study of T cells after posttransplantation cyclophosphamide. TCRdb's copy holds only in-frame clones and misses some; the assay was immunoSEQ multiplex PCR. This repertoire holds about 40,000 clones, and none appear only once. Germline CDR1 is SGHDT and CDR2 is YYEEEE. The germline V and J ends were trimmed by 4 bases and 3 bases, with 13 bases remaining between them. The CDR3 has 14 amino acids. Study observations and caveats: Tissue-infiltrating T cells from skin or gut overlapped little with blood T cells.

The sample holds many counts of this clone. Its target is not known. This chain connects TRBV5-6 to TRBJ1-1, with D tentatively TRBD1 (5 bases). The sample was PBMCs. This TCR derives from a man aged 25-45 years in good health and a related stem cell transplant donor. The CDR3 spells CASSRDYRDTEAFF. The CDR3 nucleotides read TGTGCCAGCAGCCGGGACTATAGGGACACTGAAGCTTTCTTT. The complete variable domain, with remaining parts taken from reference TRBV5-6 and TRBJ1-1, reads DAGVTQSPTHLIKTRGQQVTLRCSPKSGHDTVSWYQQALGQGPQFIFQYYEEEERQRGNFPDRFSGHQFPNYSSELNVNALLLGDSALYLCASSRDYRDTEAFFGQGTRLTVV.